This T cell receptor (beta chain) was captured in a study of T cell responses to AZD1222 COVID-19 vaccine. The length of the CDR3 is 14 residues. CDR1 and CDR2 from the germline V gene are KGHSH and LQKENI. With 6 bases removed from V and 6 bases from J, the gap between germline ends came to 15 bases. This table comes from immunoSEQ multiplex PCR, and its TCRdb copy is limited to in-frame clones, with some not included. The table records some 140,000 clones, approximately 90% of them present only once. This clone has a handful of counts. J is TRBJ2-1 and V is TRBV18; D unclear. The material was peripheral blood, obtained on day 0 of AZD1222 vaccination. The TCR was taken from an adult in good health. The CDR3: CASSPTSLPNEQFF. CDR3 DNA sequence: TGTGCCAGCTCCCCGACTTCCCTCCCCAATGAGCAGTTCTTC.